A selection of T cell receptor beta chains follows, all from one sample in a study of blood T cell repertoires in COVID-19. Data came from immunoSEQ multiplex PCR; TCRdb stores just in-frame clones and leaves some out. This repertoire shows about 190,000 clones, approximately 88% found once; its top ten account for 6.5% to 8.5%. Material for sequencing was peripheral blood. Source of these receptors: a middle-aged man with acute or convalescent COVID-19. The CDR3 runs from the conserved cysteine through the conserved F or W. The order of the fields is V gene, CDR3 length, J gene, D gene, clone size, CDR3 protein, CDR3 DNA. D genes are given only for firm matches. Clone size is stated in some rows and not others, as once, few, many or a class when expanded.

v_gene: TRBV27
len: 13
j_gene: TRBJ2-7
d_gene: TRBD1
abundance: -
CDR3aa: CASSWGQGYEQYF
CDR3nt: TGTGCCAGCAGTTGGGGACAGGGCTACGAGCAGTACTTC

v_gene: TRBV7-8
len: 15
j_gene: TRBJ1-5
d_gene: TRBD1
abundance: few
CDR3aa: CASRPGQASNQPQHF
CDR3nt: TGTGCCAGCAGACCGGGACAGGCAAGCAATCAGCCCCAGCATTTT

v_gene: TRBV5-1
len: 17
j_gene: TRBJ2-7
d_gene: -
abundance: -
CDR3aa: CASSHRETAKSSYEQYF
CDR3nt: TGCGCCAGCAGTCACAGGGAGACAGCGAAAAGCTCCTACGAGCAGTACTTC

v_gene: TRBV9
len: 14
j_gene: TRBJ2-7
d_gene: TRBD1
abundance: -
CDR3aa: CASSTGGQPYEQYF
CDR3nt: TGTGCCAGCAGCACAGGGGGCCAGCCCTACGAGCAGTACTTC

v_gene: TRBV10-3
len: 12
j_gene: TRBJ2-1
d_gene: TRBD1
abundance: -
CDR3aa: CATGGQGNEQFF
CDR3nt: TGTGCCACAGGGGGCCAAGGCAATGAGCAGTTCTTC

v_gene: TRBV27
len: 18
j_gene: TRBJ2-3
d_gene: TRBD2
abundance: -
CDR3aa: CASSPPRLAGGPTDTQYF
CDR3nt: TGTGCCAGCAGTCCACCCAGACTAGCGGGGGGACCCACAGATACGCAGTATTTT

v_gene: TRBV19
len: 17
j_gene: TRBJ2-2
d_gene: -
abundance: -
CDR3aa: CASSRNRDTGGSGELFF
CDR3nt: TGTGCCAGTAGTCGAAACCGGGACACCGGAGGATCCGGGGAGCTGTTTTTT

v_gene: TRBV27
len: 13
j_gene: TRBJ2-7
d_gene: TRBD2
abundance: -
CDR3aa: CASSWGLPYEQYF
CDR3nt: TGTGCCAGCAGTTGGGGACTACCCTACGAGCAGTACTTC

v_gene: TRBV7-2
len: 15
j_gene: TRBJ2-7
d_gene: TRBD2
abundance: -
CDR3aa: CASSLEPSGGNEQYF
CDR3nt: TGTGCCAGCAGCTTAGAACCTAGCGGGGGCAACGAGCAGTACTTC

v_gene: TRBV2
len: 14
j_gene: TRBJ1-1
d_gene: -
abundance: once
CDR3aa: CASSEMQRVTEAFF
CDR3nt: TGTGCCAGCAGTGAAATGCAGCGGGTCACTGAAGCTTTCTTT

v_gene: TRBV5-4
len: 19
j_gene: TRBJ1-4
d_gene: -
abundance: -
CDR3aa: CASSLDGGGYEVQVRKLFF
CDR3nt: TGTGCCAGCAGCTTGGACGGGGGTGGTTACGAGGTACAAGTACGAAAACTGTTTTTT

v_gene: TRBV7-2
len: 15
j_gene: TRBJ2-5
d_gene: TRBD2
abundance: -
CDR3aa: CASSFQRGVKETQYF
CDR3nt: TGTGCCAGCAGCTTCCAGCGGGGGGTGAAAGAGACCCAGTACTTC

v_gene: TRBV7-5
len: 16
j_gene: TRBJ2-2
d_gene: -
abundance: -
CDR3aa: CARSSTVQGVPGELFF
CDR3nt: TGTGCCAGAAGCTCTACCGTCCAGGGGGTTCCCGGGGAGCTGTTTTTT

v_gene: TRBV14
len: 13
j_gene: TRBJ2-7
d_gene: -
abundance: -
CDR3aa: CASSQAIGGGQYF
CDR3nt: TGTGCCAGCAGCCAAGCGATTGGGGGCGGGCAGTACTTC

v_gene: TRBV5-4
len: 14
j_gene: TRBJ1-2
d_gene: TRBD1
abundance: -
CDR3aa: CASSSGQGLISYTF
CDR3nt: TGTGCCAGCAGCTCCGGACAGGGATTGATCAGCTACACCTTC

v_gene: TRBV6-2/TRBV6-3
len: 18
j_gene: TRBJ2-2
d_gene: TRBD1
abundance: -
CDR3aa: CASRRDRALRSGTGELFF
CDR3nt: TGTGCCAGCCGCCGGGACAGGGCACTTCGATCGGGCACCGGGGAGCTGTTTTTT

v_gene: TRBV30
len: 15
j_gene: TRBJ2-3
d_gene: TRBD2
abundance: -
CDR3aa: CAWTVLAGARDTQYF
CDR3nt: TGTGCCTGGACGGTCCTAGCGGGGGCTCGGGATACGCAGTATTTT

v_gene: TRBV11-3
len: 16
j_gene: TRBJ1-1
d_gene: TRBD1
abundance: -
CDR3aa: CASSLEPDRALTEAFF
CDR3nt: TGTGCCAGCAGCTTAGAACCGGACAGGGCTCTCACTGAAGCTTTCTTT

v_gene: TRBV28
len: 12
j_gene: TRBJ1-1
d_gene: -
abundance: -
CDR3aa: CASWAGDYVAFF
CDR3nt: TGTGCCAGCTGGGCGGGGGATTATGTAGCTTTCTTT

v_gene: TRBV7-2
len: 15
j_gene: TRBJ2-7
d_gene: -
abundance: -
CDR3aa: CASSLGGGRDYEQYF
CDR3nt: TGTGCCAGCAGCTTAGGGGGGGGCAGGGACTACGAGCAGTACTTC

v_gene: TRBV18
len: 15
j_gene: TRBJ1-4
d_gene: -
abundance: -
CDR3aa: CASSRATGTNEKLFF
CDR3nt: TGTGCCAGCTCACGAGCGACAGGAACTAATGAAAAACTGTTTTTT

v_gene: TRBV14
len: 15
j_gene: TRBJ2-2
d_gene: -
abundance: -
CDR3aa: CASSQETGRGGELFF
CDR3nt: TGTGCCAGCAGCCAAGAAACAGGGCGAGGCGGGGAGCTGTTTTTT

v_gene: TRBV6-5
len: 14
j_gene: TRBJ1-5
d_gene: TRBD1
abundance: -
CDR3aa: CASSRDRSNQPQHF
CDR3nt: TGTGCCAGCAGTAGGGACAGGAGCAATCAGCCCCAGCATTTT

v_gene: TRBV19
len: 18
j_gene: TRBJ2-5
d_gene: TRBD2
abundance: -
CDR3aa: CASSGPLGLAGAGETQYF
CDR3nt: TGTGCCAGTAGTGGCCCCCTGGGGCTAGCGGGGGCTGGGGAGACCCAGTACTTC

v_gene: TRBV7-8
len: 14
j_gene: TRBJ1-2
d_gene: -
abundance: few
CDR3aa: CASSPNSFKSGYTF
CDR3nt: TGTGCCAGCAGCCCGAACTCATTTAAGTCTGGCTACACCTTC

v_gene: TRBV7-2
len: 17
j_gene: TRBJ1-5
d_gene: -
abundance: -
CDR3aa: CASSPVLGGGGNQPQHF
CDR3nt: TGTGCCAGCAGCCCAGTTCTGGGGGGAGGGGGCAATCAGCCCCAGCATTTT

v_gene: TRBV10-3
len: 13
j_gene: TRBJ1-2
d_gene: TRBD1
abundance: -
CDR3aa: CAISGGTAYGYTF
CDR3nt: TGTGCCATCAGTGGTGGGACAGCCTATGGCTACACCTTC

v_gene: TRBV2
len: 15
j_gene: TRBJ2-5
d_gene: TRBD1
abundance: -
CDR3aa: CASSARATGEETQYF
CDR3nt: TGTGCCAGCAGTGCAAGGGCTACAGGGGAAGAGACCCAGTACTTC

v_gene: TRBV27
len: 16
j_gene: TRBJ2-3
d_gene: -
abundance: once
CDR3aa: CASSLSGRVRTDTQYF
CDR3nt: TGTGCCAGCAGTTTATCGGGCAGGGTTAGGACAGATACGCAGTATTTT

v_gene: TRBV11-2
len: 15
j_gene: TRBJ2-2
d_gene: TRBD1
abundance: -
CDR3aa: CASSLDPRDRGKLFF
CDR3nt: TGTGCCAGCAGCTTAGACCCTCGGGACAGGGGGAAGCTGTTTTTT

v_gene: TRBV5-5
len: 17
j_gene: TRBJ2-1
d_gene: TRBD1
abundance: -
CDR3aa: CASSSPEQGSSYNEQFF
CDR3nt: TGTGCCAGCAGCTCCCCCGAACAGGGGAGCTCCTACAATGAGCAGTTCTTC

v_gene: TRBV7-8
len: 15
j_gene: TRBJ1-4
d_gene: -
abundance: -
CDR3aa: CASSIDNFGGEKLFF
CDR3nt: TGTGCCAGCAGCATAGACAACTTTGGAGGTGAAAAACTGTTTTTT

v_gene: TRBV2
len: 12
j_gene: TRBJ1-2
d_gene: TRBD1
abundance: once
CDR3aa: CASAGGNYGYTF
CDR3nt: TGTGCCAGCGCAGGGGGAAACTATGGCTACACCTTC

v_gene: TRBV7-2
len: 13
j_gene: TRBJ2-3
d_gene: -
abundance: -
CDR3aa: CASSFTGTDTQYF
CDR3nt: TGTGCCAGCAGCTTTACGGGGACAGATACGCAGTATTTT

v_gene: TRBV5-1
len: 15
j_gene: TRBJ2-1
d_gene: TRBD1
abundance: -
CDR3aa: CASSSGQGARNEQFF
CDR3nt: TGCGCCAGCAGCTCCGGACAGGGGGCAAGGAATGAGCAGTTCTTC

v_gene: TRBV19
len: 14
j_gene: TRBJ2-2
d_gene: -
abundance: -
CDR3aa: CARQRGADTGELFF
CDR3nt: TGTGCCAGGCAACGGGGGGCGGACACCGGGGAGCTGTTTTTT

v_gene: TRBV25-1
len: 14
j_gene: TRBJ1-1
d_gene: TRBD1
abundance: -
CDR3aa: CASSDSPGTGRAFF
CDR3nt: TGTGCCAGCAGTGATTCGCCCGGGACAGGGAGGGCTTTCTTT

v_gene: TRBV18
len: 14
j_gene: TRBJ2-3
d_gene: -
abundance: -
CDR3aa: CASSAGPRGDTQYF
CDR3nt: TGTGCCAGCTCGGCAGGGCCCAGGGGAGATACGCAGTATTTT

v_gene: TRBV29-1
len: 14
j_gene: TRBJ1-3
d_gene: TRBD1
abundance: once
CDR3aa: CSVGTGGTGNTIYF
CDR3nt: TGCAGCGTGGGGACAGGGGGAACTGGAAACACCATATATTTT

v_gene: TRBV5-4
len: 17
j_gene: TRBJ2-6
d_gene: TRBD1
abundance: -
CDR3aa: CASSQRDSLPGANVLTF
CDR3nt: TGTGCCAGCAGCCAACGGGACAGTCTTCCTGGGGCCAACGTCCTGACTTTC

v_gene: TRBV9
len: 16
j_gene: TRBJ2-1
d_gene: -
abundance: once
CDR3aa: CASSIDGGRSYNEQFF
CDR3nt: TGTGCCAGCAGCATCGACGGAGGCAGATCCTACAATGAGCAGTTCTTC

v_gene: TRBV7-8
len: 13
j_gene: TRBJ2-7
d_gene: -
abundance: -
CDR3aa: CASSSSNAYEQYF
CDR3nt: TGTGCCAGCAGCTCATCAAATGCCTACGAGCAGTACTTC

v_gene: TRBV6-6
len: 15
j_gene: TRBJ1-5
d_gene: -
abundance: few
CDR3aa: CASYSRGYSNQPQHF
CDR3nt: TGTGCCAGCTATTCCCGGGGGTATAGCAATCAGCCCCAGCATTTT

v_gene: TRBV18
len: 15
j_gene: TRBJ2-7
d_gene: -
abundance: -
CDR3aa: CASSPGARKNYEQYF
CDR3nt: TGTGCCAGCTCCCCCGGAGCCCGGAAGAACTACGAGCAGTACTTC

v_gene: TRBV27
len: 18
j_gene: TRBJ2-3
d_gene: TRBD2
abundance: -
CDR3aa: CASSLGIPGGGKPDTQYF
CDR3nt: TGTGCCAGCAGTTTAGGTATCCCGGGGGGGGGCAAGCCAGATACGCAGTATTTT

v_gene: TRBV9
len: 13
j_gene: TRBJ1-1
d_gene: TRBD1
abundance: -
CDR3aa: CASSAHGQGEAFF
CDR3nt: TGTGCCAGCAGCGCCCATGGACAGGGTGAAGCTTTCTTT

v_gene: TRBV7-9
len: 16
j_gene: TRBJ2-3
d_gene: TRBD1
abundance: few
CDR3aa: CASRADRGRNRDTQYF
CDR3nt: TGTGCCAGCAGGGCGGACAGGGGGCGAAATAGAGATACGCAGTATTTT

v_gene: TRBV7-2
len: 16
j_gene: TRBJ1-2
d_gene: TRBD1
abundance: -
CDR3aa: CASSPDVGRGPGDYTF
CDR3nt: TGTGCCAGCAGTCCAGACGTCGGCAGGGGGCCGGGAGACTACACCTTC

v_gene: TRBV27
len: 15
j_gene: TRBJ1-5
d_gene: TRBD1
abundance: -
CDR3aa: CASSLGQGADQPQHF
CDR3nt: TGTGCCAGCAGTTTGGGACAGGGGGCTGACCAGCCCCAGCATTTT